This TCR beta chain originates from a study of T cells in Graves' hyperthyroidism and ophthalmopathy (dated by TCRdb to about 2019). Describing the broader study: Peripheral blood was sampled at the time of initial diagnosis, prior to any treatment. In addition, the study compared T-cell repertoires in thyroid tissue and in blood from six Graves' hyperthyroidism patients. After blood sampling, hyperthyroidism patients were treated with methimazole at a starting dose of 30 mg daily, and ophthalmopathy patients were treated with high-dose intravenous methylprednisolone. Whether ophthalmopathy could be predicted prospectively was tested in an independent validation cohort made up of 18 hyperthyroidism patients plus 17 patients who later progressed to ophthalmopathy. To identify TCR V-J signatures that set the groups apart, the researchers used a discovery cohort of about a hundred patients, made up of 43 with Graves' ophthalmopathy and some 58 with stable Graves' hyperthyroidism. TCR Vbeta CDR3 sequencing of around 130 peripheral blood samples (approximately 44 ophthalmopathy, some 75 hyperthyroidism and roughly 17 progressor patients) is reported in the paper. The roughly 100 discovery patients were randomly split 7:3 into training and test sets.

To note about this clonotype: Its antigen target is currently unknown. Base qualities are not provided; no much larger clone lies one nucleotide away.

Hyperthyroidism patients were newly diagnosed, had a disease duration of under 2 months, and were aged 18 to 65 years. Patients with uncontrolled infections, other autoimmune diseases, pregnancy or lactation were excluded. Diagnoses relied on clinical symptoms, serum thyroxine and TRAb, thyroid ultrasound and orbital computed tomography. Blood from progressor patients was collected at the time of first diagnosis with hyperthyroidism, before any ophthalmopathy symptoms had appeared. PBMCs were separated from roughly 10 ml of fresh peripheral blood using Ficoll-Paque density gradient centrifugation. Progressor patients were defined as those initially diagnosed with Graves' hyperthyroidism in whom ophthalmopathy developed during follow-up. Trizol reagent was used to extract total RNA, and RNA quality was then checked on an Agilent 2100 Bioanalyzer. In the germline V gene, CDR1 corresponds to SQVTM and CDR2 to ANQGSEA. Between the V and J ends, shortened by 0 bases and 1 base respectively, the junction contains 7 bases. The CDR3 covers 13 residues, taking in both the cysteine and the phenylalanine. The sequence is cut down to CDR3 DNA, 39 bases in frame from base 1.

TCR beta CDR3 regions were amplified from RNA transcripts. The first round of RT-PCR for the TCR CDR3 was performed with the HTBI primer set and the Qiagen OneStep RT-PCR kit. Libraries were constructed in a second round of multiplex PCR, after which size selection and purification were carried out. Paired-end sequencing of the libraries was performed with 100 bp reads on an Illumina HiSeq2000. Per the source publication's procedure: SOAPnuke was used to process the raw data, removing reads that contained adapters or uncalled bases, had a mean Phred below 15, or lacked an exact match to the constant primer or identifier. COPE v1.2.5 was used to merge high-quality paired reads, and clonotypes were defined as unique nucleotide sequences. Clonotypes were aligned to IMGT TRBV, TRBD and TRBJ reference segments using MiTCR v1.1. The analysis included only V-J combinations with a frequency above 0.0001, which together covered over 98% of the repertoires. The TCS score was defined as F50 (clonal expansion) divided by E x V (chaos), with BLOSUM62-based TCRdist calculated between CDR3 peptides within each V-J. Welch's t-statistics and random forest reduced several hundred V-J features to 13, which were used in a naive Bayes classifier (R e1071). TCRdb handled the public reads itself, with Q25 trimming in fastp and clone calling in MiXCR, and kept productive beta chains. For every CDR3 protein sequence, its rows merge into one entry that carries the most common genes and DNA. These V and J calls are TCRdb output, not the study's own analysis. The sample data list more than 300,000 distinct CDR3 sequences, and about a sixth of these were observed just once. The ten top clones hold around 35% of the sample.

What the research found in general, with its limitations: Most expanded thyroid clonotypes (frequency above 0.001) were also detected in blood, suggesting blood repertoires may reflect thyroid immune responses. No statistical method was used to set the sample size in advance, and investigators knew the group allocation. A 13 V-J signature model separated ophthalmopathy from stable hyperthyroidism, with approximately 86% sensitivity and just under 84% specificity in cross-validation and 80%/75% in testing. In validation, progression to ophthalmopathy was predicted by the model with almost 71% sensitivity and nearly 75% specificity, a median of around 6.5 months before onset.

The sequenced sample was blood. The source of this sequence is a woman under 40 with Graves' hyperthyroidism that later progressed to Graves' ophthalmopathy. This sequence uses TRBV29-1 and TRBJ2-7; the D gene cannot be resolved reliably. The CDR3 protein: CSVEEGSSYEQYF. The bases are TGCAGCGTTGAAGAAGGCAGTTCCTACGAGCAGTACTTC.